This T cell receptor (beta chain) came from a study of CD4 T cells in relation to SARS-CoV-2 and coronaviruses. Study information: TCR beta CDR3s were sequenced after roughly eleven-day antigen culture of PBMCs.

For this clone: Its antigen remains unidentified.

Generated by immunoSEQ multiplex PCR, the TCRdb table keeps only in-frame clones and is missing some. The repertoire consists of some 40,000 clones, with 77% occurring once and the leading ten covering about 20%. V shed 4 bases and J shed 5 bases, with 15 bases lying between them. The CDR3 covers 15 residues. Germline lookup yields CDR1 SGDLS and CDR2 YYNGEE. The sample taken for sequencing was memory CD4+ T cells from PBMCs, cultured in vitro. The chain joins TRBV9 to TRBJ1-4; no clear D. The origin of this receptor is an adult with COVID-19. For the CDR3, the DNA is TGTGCCAGCAGCCCCGCCTTGGGAGGAAATGAAAAACTGTTTTTT. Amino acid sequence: CASSPALGGNEKLFF.